This T cell receptor beta chain was recorded in a study of monozygotic twins with inflammatory bowel disease (dated by TCRdb to the late 2010s). Some background on the complete study: In total, about 28 monozygotic twin pairs made up the full study: 19 Danish pairs, all IBD-discordant, plus nine German pairs, of which four were IBD-concordant and five were IBD-discordant. Within discordant pairs, disease-associated traits were sought mainly by comparing IBD patients with their genetically identical healthy co-twins. Each individual had, on average, about 151 000 unique TCRalpha sequences and 181 000 unique TCRbeta sequences available for analysis. Overall results and qualifications from the work: Fewer clonotypes were shared with other individuals by IBD patients than by healthy twins, most markedly in patients showing signs of disease activity. The analysis was unable to tell apart different T cell subtypes. Repertoire similarity did not differ between concordant and discordant twins, which could be due to limited statistical power. Background noise and inter-individual variability may have been introduced into the repertoires by the differing immunosuppressive treatments among patients. The results gave no support for a single strong signal or clonotype linked to IBD. TCRbeta repertoire diversity, by inverse Simpson index, was decreased in IBD patients compared with their healthy co-twins.

A note on this clonotype: Its target antigen remains unknown.

From each donor, a roughly 2.5 ml peripheral blood sample was collected into PAXgene tubes and kept at -80 degrees C. Total RNA was isolated from whole blood with the PAXgene blood miRNA kit on an automated QIAcube, without T cell sorting. Peripheral blood from monozygotic twin pairs, either concordant or discordant for inflammatory bowel disease, underwent deep TCRalpha and TCRbeta repertoire profiling that used unique molecular barcoding. Smoking habits were recorded for all twin pairs, with individuals classified as current, former or never smokers. Library preparation used 5' RACE. Preparation of each TCR library used 3,000 to 4,000 ng of total RNA. For each sample, cDNA synthesis with SMARTScribe reverse transcriptase was split into eight separate reactions. During cDNA synthesis, template switching was used to introduce unique molecular identifiers that contained a 6-nucleotide sample barcode. Amplification of TCRalpha and TCRbeta cDNA involved two nested PCRs of around 15 and 9 cycles, and each PCR was followed by bead purification. Before amplification, the cDNA was treated with uracil DNA-glycosylase and purified using the QIAquick PCR purification kit. The second PCR added Illumina TruSeq-compatible adapters along with sample-specific barcodes. Library quality and concentration were checked on TapeStation and Qubit, and libraries were pooled at 5 ng each. The pooled libraries were sequenced with 2 x 100 bp reads and custom sequencing primers on an Illumina HiSeq2500 single-index Rapid Run. In the authors' own workflow: MiGEC version 1.2.6 was used for UMI-based consensus assembly, which corrected PCR and sequencing errors. MiXCR version 2.1.1 was used for V(D)J alignment, clonotype assembly and CDR3 extraction. To normalise gene usage, clonotype sharing and MAIT/NKT TCR abundance, the analysis used the top 1000, 10 000 and 20 000 clonotypes per sample. After downsampling to 27 000 UMIs, diversity was calculated as the inverse Simpson index using the vegan R package. Paired Mann-Whitney U tests on discordant twin pairs were used, with Benjamini-Hochberg multiple-testing correction. Following reprocessing of the reads by TCRdb, the data hold one row per CDR3 protein sequence and no DNA is available. What appears here as the V and J calls and clone size reflects TCRdb's work, not the paper's. This specimen's table enumerates about 110,000 distinct CDR3 sequences. The top ten hold under 15% of the sample.

The CDR3 starts with the cysteine, ends with the phenylalanine, and has 16 residues. No coding sequence is recorded. The germline V gene gives CDR1 as MDHEN and CDR2 as SYDVKM. This receptor chain uses TRBV28 and TRBJ2-3; TCRdb selects TRBD2, and the lack of DNA leaves this call unchecked. The sample comprised blood. The clonotype comes from a human donor with ulcerative colitis or Crohn's disease, or a healthy co-twin of an affected twin (not recorded which). The CDR3 is CASSLPFGSGTDTQYF.